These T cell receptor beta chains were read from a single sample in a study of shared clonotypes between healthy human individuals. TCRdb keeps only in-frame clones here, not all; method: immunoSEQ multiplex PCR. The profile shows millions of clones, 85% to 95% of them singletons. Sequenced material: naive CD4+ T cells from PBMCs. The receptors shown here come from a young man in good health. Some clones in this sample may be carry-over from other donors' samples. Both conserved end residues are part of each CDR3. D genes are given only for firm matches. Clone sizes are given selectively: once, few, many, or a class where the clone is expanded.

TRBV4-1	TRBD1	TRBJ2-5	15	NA	TGCGCCAGCAGCCAAGGGGGACAGGGAACCGAGACCCAGTACTTC	CASSQGGQGTETQYF
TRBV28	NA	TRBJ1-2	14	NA	TGTGCCAGCAGTTTATCTTCAACTCGGATCCCGTCCACCTTC	CASSLSSTRIPSTF
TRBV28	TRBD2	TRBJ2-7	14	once	TGTGCCAGCAGTCCCCGACTAGCGAGCCCTCGGCAGTACTTC	CASSPRLASPRQYF
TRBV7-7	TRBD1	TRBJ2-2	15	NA	TGTGCCAGCAGCATACGGGACAGGGGCACCGGGGAGCTGTTTTTT	CASSIRDRGTGELFF
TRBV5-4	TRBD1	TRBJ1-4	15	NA	TGTGCCAGCAGCGTGGGACAGGGTGTTAATGAAAAACTGTTTTTT	CASSVGQGVNEKLFF
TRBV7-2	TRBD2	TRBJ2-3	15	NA	TGTGCCAGCAGCTTAGGTCTAGCGGGAGGGGATACGCAGTATTTT	CASSLGLAGGDTQYF
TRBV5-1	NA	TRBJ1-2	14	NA	TGCGCCAGCAGCTTGGCCCAAGGTTCATATGGCTACACCTTC	CASSLAQGSYGYTF
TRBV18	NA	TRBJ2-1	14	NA	TGTGCCAGCGCGGCCGGGGGGCTCTACAATGAGCAGTTCTTC	CASAAGGLYNEQFF
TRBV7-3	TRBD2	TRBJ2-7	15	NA	TGTGCCAGCAGATACCGACTAGCGGGAGCCTACGAGCAGTACTTC	CASRYRLAGAYEQYF
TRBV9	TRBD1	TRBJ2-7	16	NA	TGTGCCAGCAGCGTAGGCCCTGGACAGGCCCTGTACGAGCAGTACTTC	CASSVGPGQALYEQYF
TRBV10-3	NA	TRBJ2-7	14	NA	TGTGCCATCAGGGCCGATCGGGGAATCTACGAGCAGTACTTC	CAIRADRGIYEQYF
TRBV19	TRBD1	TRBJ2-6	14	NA	TGTGCCAGTAGTACAGGGGGTGGGGCCAACGTCCTGACTTTC	CASSTGGGANVLTF
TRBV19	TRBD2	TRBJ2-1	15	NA	TGTGCCAGTAGGCGACTAGCGGGGTTTTACAATGAGCAGTTCTTC	CASRRLAGFYNEQFF
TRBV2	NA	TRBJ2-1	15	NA	TGTGCCAGCAGTTACGGACGGTCTACAAGAGATGAGCAGTTCTTC	CASSYGRSTRDEQFF
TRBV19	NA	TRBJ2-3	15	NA	TGTGCCAGTAGTATAGCTCCCCAGTTCACAGATACGCAGTATTTT	CASSIAPQFTDTQYF
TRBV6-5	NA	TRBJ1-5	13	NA	TGTGCCAGCAGTTACGACTTGGGTCAGCCCCAGCATTTT	CASSYDLGQPQHF
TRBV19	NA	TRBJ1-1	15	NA	TGTGCCAGTAATACTCCAGGGAGGGTGAACACTGAAGCTTTCTTT	CASNTPGRVNTEAFF
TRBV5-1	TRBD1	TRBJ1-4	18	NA	TGCGCCAGCAGCTTGGGGCCCAGGGGGCGTTCCTTTCATGAAAAACTGTTTTTT	CASSLGPRGRSFHEKLFF
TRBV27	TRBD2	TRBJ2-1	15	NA	TGTGCCAGCAGTTTGCTAGCGGGAGGGCGAGATGAGCAGTTCTTC	CASSLLAGGRDEQFF
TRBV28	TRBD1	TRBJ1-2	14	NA	TGTGCCAGCAGTTTGGGGGACAGGGACTATGGCTACACCTTC	CASSLGDRDYGYTF
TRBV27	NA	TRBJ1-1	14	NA	TGTGCCAGCAGTTTTGGGCAGATTAACACTGAAGCTTTCTTT	CASSFGQINTEAFF
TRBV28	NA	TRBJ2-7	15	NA	TGTGCCAGCAGTTACCCGCCGTCAGCTGGCTACGAGCAGTACTTC	CASSYPPSAGYEQYF
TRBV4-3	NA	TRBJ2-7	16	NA	TGCGCCAGCAGCCAAGGGCCGCAGGGTGGAACCTACGAGCAGTACTTC	CASSQGPQGGTYEQYF
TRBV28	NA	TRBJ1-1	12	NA	TGTGCCAGCAGTTCCTTCCGTGTTGAAGCTTTCTTT	CASSSFRVEAFF
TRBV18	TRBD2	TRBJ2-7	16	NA	TGTGCCAGCTCACCGTTAACTAGCGGGATAAAGTTCGAGCAGTACTTC	CASSPLTSGIKFEQYF
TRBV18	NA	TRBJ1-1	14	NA	TGTGCCAGCTCACTAGGGACACCGAACACTGAAGCTTTCTTT	CASSLGTPNTEAFF
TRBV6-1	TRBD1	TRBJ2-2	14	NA	TGTGCCAGCAGAGGGACAGGGGACACCGGGGAGCTGTTTTTT	CASRGTGDTGELFF
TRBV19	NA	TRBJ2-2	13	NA	TGTGCCAGTAGTATGCGTAGAACCGGGGAGCTGTTTTTT	CASSMRRTGELFF
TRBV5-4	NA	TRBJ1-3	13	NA	TGTGCCAGCAGCTTGGCAGGGGGAAACACCATATATTTT	CASSLAGGNTIYF
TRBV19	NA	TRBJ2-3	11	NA	TGTGCCAGTAGTAATCCGGGTACGCAGTATTTT	CASSNPGTQYF
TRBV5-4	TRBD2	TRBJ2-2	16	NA	TGTGCCAGCAGCTTGGGGGCGGGAGGGTTGCTCGGGGAGCTGTTTTTT	CASSLGAGGLLGELFF
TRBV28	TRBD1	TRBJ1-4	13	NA	TGTGCCAGCAGTTCCACAGGGGTTGAAAAACTGTTTTTT	CASSSTGVEKLFF
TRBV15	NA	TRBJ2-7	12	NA	TGTGCCACCAGCAGGTGGGGGGAAGAGCAGTACTTC	CATSRWGEEQYF
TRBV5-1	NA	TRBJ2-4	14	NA	TGCGCCAGCAGCTTTGGCGGGGCCAAAAACATTCAGTACTTC	CASSFGGAKNIQYF
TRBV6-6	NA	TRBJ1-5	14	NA	TGTGCCAGCAGTTCTGACAGTATCAATCAGCCCCAGCATTTT	CASSSDSINQPQHF
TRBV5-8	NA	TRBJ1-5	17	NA	TGTGCCAGCAGCTATAAGCTGCGGGGGGGAACAGATCAGCCCCAGCATTTT	CASSYKLRGGTDQPQHF
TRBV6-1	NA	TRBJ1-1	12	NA	TGTGCCAGCAGGACCGGGACTACCGAAGCTTTCTTT	CASRTGTTEAFF
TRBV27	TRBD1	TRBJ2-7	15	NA	TGTGCCAGCAGTGCCCTAGGACAGGGGCCCTACGAGCAGTACTTC	CASSALGQGPYEQYF
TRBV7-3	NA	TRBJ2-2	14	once	TGTGCCAGCAGTCCGGACGGGAACACCGGGGAGCTGTTTTTT	CASSPDGNTGELFF
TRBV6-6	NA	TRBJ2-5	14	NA	TGTGCCAGCAGTTACTCGACGCCACAAGAGACCCAGTACTTC	CASSYSTPQETQYF
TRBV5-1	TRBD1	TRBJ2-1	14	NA	TGCGCCAGCAGCTACGGACAGGGAAACAATGAGCAGTTCTTC	CASSYGQGNNEQFF
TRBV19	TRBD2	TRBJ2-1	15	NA	TGTGCCGGTTCGGCGGGAGCCGGCCCCTACAATGAGCAGTTCTTC	CAGSAGAGPYNEQFF
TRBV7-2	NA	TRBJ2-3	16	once	TGTGCCAGCAGCTTAGACGACTCCACGGGTGTAGATACGCAGTATTTT	CASSLDDSTGVDTQYF
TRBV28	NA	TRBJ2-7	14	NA	TGTGCCAGCACCCCCGGGACTTCTCCCTACGAGCAGTACTTC	CASTPGTSPYEQYF
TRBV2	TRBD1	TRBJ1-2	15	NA	TGTGCCAGCAGTGGGACAGGGGTTGATAACTATGGCTACACCTTC	CASSGTGVDNYGYTF
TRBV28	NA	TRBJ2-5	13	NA	TGTGCCAGCAGTTTATCGGCGGTCGGGGCCCAGTACTTC	CASSLSAVGAQYF
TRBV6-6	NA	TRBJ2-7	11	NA	TGTGCCAGCAGGGGAGCCTACGAGCAGTACTTC	CASRGAYEQYF
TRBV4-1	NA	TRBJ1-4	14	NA	TGCGCCAGCAGCCAGCCAAACAGGGTGGAAAAACTGTTTTTT	CASSQPNRVEKLFF